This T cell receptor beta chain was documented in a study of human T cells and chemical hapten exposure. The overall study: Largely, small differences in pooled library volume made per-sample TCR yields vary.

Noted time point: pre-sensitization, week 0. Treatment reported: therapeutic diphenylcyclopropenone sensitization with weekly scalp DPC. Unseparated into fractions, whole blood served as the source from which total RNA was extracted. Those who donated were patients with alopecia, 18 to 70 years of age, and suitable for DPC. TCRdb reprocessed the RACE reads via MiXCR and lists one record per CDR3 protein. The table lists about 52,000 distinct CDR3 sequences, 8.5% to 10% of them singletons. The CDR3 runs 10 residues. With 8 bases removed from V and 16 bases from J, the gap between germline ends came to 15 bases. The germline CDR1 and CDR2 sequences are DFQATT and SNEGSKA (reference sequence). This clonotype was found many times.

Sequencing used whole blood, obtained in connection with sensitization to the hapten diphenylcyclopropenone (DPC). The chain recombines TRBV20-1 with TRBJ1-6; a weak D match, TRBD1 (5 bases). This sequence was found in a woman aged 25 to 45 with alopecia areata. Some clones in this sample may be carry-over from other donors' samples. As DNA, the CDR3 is TGCAGTTGCGGTACCCAGGGACTCCACTTT. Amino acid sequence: CSCGTQGLHF.